The T cell receptor beta chain described here comes from a study of blood T cell repertoires in COVID-19. Study-level information: Samples taken during acute and convalescent COVID-19 were collected in the United States, Italy and Spain.

Germline V gene lookup returns CDR1 MDHEN and CDR2 SYDVKM. The V end lost 7 bases, the J end lost 7 bases, and 19 bases lay between the germline ends. This CDR3 is 15 amino acids long. Seattle patient enrollment occurred during active infection, with longitudinal follow-up thereafter. Authors' processing steps: By means of reference gene primer amplification, nucleated cell counts were estimated. Sequenced by immunoSEQ multiplex PCR; TCRdb stores in-frame clones only, minus some. That table is the source of V, J and clone size, and D and trimming were worked out from the DNA. The table shows approximately 300,000 clones, with 85% to 90% occurring only once.

This sequence was found in a woman in her thirties with COVID-19, enrolled during active disease. Source material: peripheral blood. The genes are TRBV28 and TRBJ1-4; TRBD1 might be the D (6 bases). For the CDR3, the DNA is TGTGCCAGCACCCAGGGGCAGGGATGGGCTGAAAAACTGTTTTTT. This codes for CASTQGQGWAEKLFF.